These 13 T cell receptor beta chains were sequenced from one sample in a study of cytomegalovirus exposure and HLA in healthy donors. Measured with immunoSEQ multiplex PCR; TCRdb has only the in-frame clones, and not every one. Among 100,000 to 150,000 clones listed, about 88% were seen once. The sample comprised PBMCs. The receptor source for this set is a man aged 25 to 45 in good health and CMV-seronegative.

The CDR3 spells CASSAPSSLSSQYF. CDR3 nucleotides: TGTGCCAGCAGTGCCCCTAGCAGCCTCAGTTCCCAGTACTTC. This chain connects TRBV25-1 to TRBJ2-5, with D possibly matching TRBD2 (5 bases). Trimming pared 4 bases from V and 9 bases from J, leaving 18 bases between. CDR3 length equals 14 residues. CDR1 MGHDK and CDR2 SYGVNS come from the germline V gene.

The genes are TRBV15 and TRBJ2-5; 9 bases line up with TRBD1. CDR3 size: 16 residues. Germline trimming cut 0 bases from V and 2 bases from J; bases unmatched to any gene: 4. Germline CDR1 is LNHNV and CDR2 is YYDKDF (reference sequence). The CDR3 DNA sequence: TGTGCCACCAGCAGAGATTACAGGGGGCGGCAAGAGACCCAGTACTTC. This translates into CATSRDYRGRQETQYF.

The chain carries TRBV2 and TRBJ1-2, with 10 bases lining up with TRBD1. This CDR3 is 14 amino acids long. Trimming at V came to 2 bases and at J to 8 bases, leaving 5 bases not matched to a gene. Germline V lookup: CDR1 SNHLY, CDR2 FYNNEI. CDR3 sequence (DNA): TGTGCCAGCAGTGAAAGAGGACAGGGGGACGGCTACACCTTC. It is translated as CASSERGQGDGYTF.

J is TRBJ2-5 and V is TRBV5-1, with D unresolved. The CDR3 runs 12 residues. The V end lost 5 bases, the J end lost 1 base, and 6 bases lay between the germline ends. Germline-derived CDR1 and CDR2 are SGHRS and YFSETQ. CDR3 protein: CASRAGQETQYF. For the CDR3, the DNA is TGCGCCAGCAGGGCAGGCCAAGAGACCCAGTACTTC. The entire variable domain, with the rest obtained from reference TRBV5-1 and TRBJ2-5, is as follows: KAGVTQTPRYLIKTRGQQVTLSCSPISGHRSVSWYQQTPGQGLQFLFEYFSETQRNKGNFPGRFSGRQFSNSRSEMNVSTLELGDSALYLCASRAGQETQYFGPGTRLLVL.

V is TRBV19 and J is TRBJ2-5, with 11 bases identical to TRBD2. CDR1 LNHDA and CDR2 SQIVND come from the germline V gene (reference sequence). The CDR3 sequence is 17 residues long. Unmatched junction bases numbered 11, after V lost 4 bases and J lost 4 bases. CDR3 sequence reads: CASSSRGVAGGPETQYF. The CDR3 DNA reads TGTGCCAGTAGTAGCCGGGGAGTAGCGGGAGGGCCAGAGACCCAGTACTTC.

V is TRBV7-2 and J is TRBJ2-1; unclear D gene. V was clipped by 1 base and J by 4 bases, with 11 bases between them. The CDR3 length is 15 residues. The germline V gene encodes CDR1 SGHTA and CDR2 FQGNSA. The CDR3 DNA is TGTGCCAGCAGCTTAGTACGAGATCTATACAATGAGCAGTTCTTC. This codes for CASSLVRDLYNEQFF.

V usage is TRBV5-1 and J usage is TRBJ2-7; D is perhaps TRBD1 (5 bases). This CDR3 region has 15 residues. The V gene lost 2 bases and the J gene lost 0 bases, with 12 bases spanning the gap. CDR1 is SGHRS and CDR2 is YFSETQ in the germline V gene. The CDR3 DNA follows: TGCGCCAGCAGCTTCGTGGACACCCACTCCTACGAGCAGTACTTC. Protein: CASSFVDTHSYEQYF.

The CDR3 DNA follows: TGTGCCAGCAGTTCGACAAGTGGCCCCTACGAGCAGTACTTC. The encoded protein is CASSSTSGPYEQYF. This chain links TRBV6-1 with TRBJ2-7; D remains unclear. V lost 5 bases, J lost 2 bases, and 13 bases lay in between. CDR1 and CDR2 (germline): MNHNS, SASEGT. CDR3 length: 14 residues.

CDR3 protein: CSGHSGRAFNEQFF. The CDR3 DNA is TGCAGCGGTCATAGCGGGAGGGCTTTTAATGAGCAGTTCTTC. The chain joins TRBV29-1 to TRBJ2-1; 11 positions agree with TRBD2. Germline lookup yields CDR1 SQVTM and CDR2 ANQGSEA. The ends lost 7 bases at V and 7 bases at J; junction bases unmatched: 9. The length of the CDR3 is 14 residues.

The V gene is TRBV13, the J gene TRBJ2-7; D is unresolved. Germline CDR1 reads PRHDT; CDR2 reads FYEKMQ (reference sequence). This CDR3 comprises 13 residues. Trimming removed 3 bases from V and 0 bases from J, with 6 bases in between. The CDR3 protein is CASSLRSSYEQYF. The CDR3 DNA reads as TGTGCCAGCAGCTTGCGTAGCTCCTACGAGCAGTACTTC.

This chain connects TRBV7-7 to TRBJ2-5; 8 bases line up with TRBD1. V shed 5 bases, J shed 2 bases, and the junction held 7 bases outside the gene matches. CDR1 and CDR2 from the germline V gene are SSHAT and FNYEAQ (reference sequence). The CDR3 runs to 15 residues. The CDR3 reads CASSVPGQEQETQYF. In nucleotides, the CDR3 is TGTGCCAGCAGCGTACCGGGACAGGAACAAGAGACCCAGTACTTC.

The chain carries TRBV29-1 and TRBJ2-1; 10 bases agree with TRBD2. The V gene's germline CDR1 is SQVTM and CDR2 ANQGSEA. The junction had 4 bases not matched to a gene; V was cut back by 7 bases and J by 4 bases. This CDR3 is built from 13 residues. CDR3 coding DNA: TGCAGCGCATTTAGCGGGAGGTACAATGAGCAGTTCTTC. It yields the protein CSAFSGRYNEQFF.

V gene TRBV11-2 combines with J gene TRBJ1-1; D not resolved. The germline V gene encodes CDR1 SGHAT and CDR2 FQNNGV. There are 15 residues in the CDR3. V lost 0 bases and J 1 base, leaving 9 bases between the germline ends. This CDR3 is CASSLERRRNTEAFF. The CDR3 DNA follows: TGTGCCAGCAGCTTAGAGCGAAGAAGGAACACTGAAGCTTTCTTT.